This note documents a single TCR beta chain sequence. Its antigen is unknown. This CDR3 has 15 residues. CDR1 is SGHAT, CDR2 FQNNGV, per germline. The sample belongs to a study of CXCR3-negative and CXCR3-positive naive CD8 T cells. Study-level information: Sequencing gave 120 million to 150 million TRB reads overall, about 1.5 +/- 0.3 million per library. Study findings and constraints: TRBV-TRBJ usage was alike in naive CXCR3-negative and CXCR3-positive cells but differed in memory cells.

The TRB cDNA libraries were prepared by 5' RACE with UMI labels. TCRdb reanalyzed the 5' RACE reads, giving one entry per CDR3 protein sequence and no DNA. This table lists some 38,000 distinct CDR3 sequences. The rearrangement joins TRBV11-2 to TRBJ1-2; checking the TCRdb D call of TRBD1 is not possible without DNA. The sample taken for sequencing was memory CD8+ T cells from blood. The sequence derives from a human donor in good health. Some clones in this sample may be carry-over from other donors' samples. CDR3: CASSPRTAKHYGYTF. The full variable domain, rest sourced from reference TRBV11-2 and TRBJ1-2, is EAGVAQSPRYKIIEKRQSVAFWCNPISGHATLYWYQQILGQGPKLLIQFQNNGVVDDSQLPKDRFSAERLKGVDSTLKIQPAKLEDSAVYLCASSPRTAKHYGYTFGSGTRLTVV.